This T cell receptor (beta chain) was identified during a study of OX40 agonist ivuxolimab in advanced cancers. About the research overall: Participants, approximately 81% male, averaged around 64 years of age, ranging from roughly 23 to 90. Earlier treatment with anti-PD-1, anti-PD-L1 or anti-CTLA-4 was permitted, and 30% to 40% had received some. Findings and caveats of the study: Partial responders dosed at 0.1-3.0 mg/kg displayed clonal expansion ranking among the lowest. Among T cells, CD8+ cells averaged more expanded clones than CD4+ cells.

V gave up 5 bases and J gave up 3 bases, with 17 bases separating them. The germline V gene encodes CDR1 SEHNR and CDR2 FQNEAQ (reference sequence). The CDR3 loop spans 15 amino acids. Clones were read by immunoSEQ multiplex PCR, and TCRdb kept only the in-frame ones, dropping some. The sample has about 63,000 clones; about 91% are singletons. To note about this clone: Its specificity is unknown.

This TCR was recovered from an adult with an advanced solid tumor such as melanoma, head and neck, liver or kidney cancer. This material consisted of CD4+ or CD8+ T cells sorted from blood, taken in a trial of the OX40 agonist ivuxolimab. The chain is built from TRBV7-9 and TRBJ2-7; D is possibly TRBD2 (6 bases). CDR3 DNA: TGTGCCAGCAGCGTAACTAGCAGGTGGGGCTACGAGCAGTACTTC. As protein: CASSVTSRWGYEQYF.